The 5 T cell receptor beta chains below come from one sample, sequenced in a study of Graves' ophthalmopathy and Graves' hyperthyroidism. The sequenced template was RNA, covering the TCR beta CDR3 region. HTBI primers were employed in first-round RT-PCR, then a second-round multiplex PCR followed. Using its own MiXCR run on the multiplex PCR reads, TCRdb lists one record per CDR3 protein. The sample records about 480,000 distinct CDR3 sequences, about an eighth being singletons. The sequenced material came from blood. The receptors shown here come from a woman aged 25-40 years with Graves' ophthalmopathy.

This clonotype was observed at least ten times. The chain couples TRBV30 to TRBJ2-2; 9 positions agree with TRBD1. The CDR3 has 15 residues. Germline V gene data show CDR1 as GTSNPN and CDR2 as SVGIG (reference sequence). The V gene end was trimmed by 3 bases and the J gene end by 5 bases; junction bases not matched to a gene: 7. The CDR3, as DNA: TGTGCCTGGAGAGGGACAGGGATGAGTACCGGGGAGCTGTTTTTT. This gives the protein CAWRGTGMSTGELFF.

V gene TRBV6-2 or TRBV6-3 combines with J gene TRBJ2-7; maybe TRBD1 (6 bases). CDR3 length equals 15 residues. Trimming took off 5 bases at V and 1 base at J, with 15 bases between the two ends. Germline V gene sequence: CDR1 MNHEY, CDR2 SVGEGT. The CDR3 sequence is CASSTLRDTSYEQYF. As DNA, the CDR3 is TGTGCCAGCAGTACGCTCCGGGACACGTCCTACGAGCAGTACTTC.

Concerning this clonotype itself: A much larger clone is a single base away; this may be a read error. The chain uses TRBV11-2 and TRBJ2-7; 7 positions agree with TRBD1. CDR3 length equals 14 residues. Germline values: CDR1 SGHAT, CDR2 FQNNGV. The CDR3 here is CAISLTTGTYEQYF. The CDR3 coding sequence is TGTGCCATCAGCCTTACGACAGGGACCTACGAGCAGTACTTC.

The chain couples TRBV30 to TRBJ1-1; maybe TRBD1 (5 bases). Germline V gene lookup returns CDR1 GTSNPN and CDR2 SVGIG (reference sequence). The germline V and J ends were trimmed by 5 bases and 10 bases, with 20 bases remaining between them. The CDR3 spans 13 residues. The CDR3 loop reads CAWVSLPGQGAFF. DNA for the CDR3: TGTGCCTGGGTTTCCCTTCCTGGGCAGGGAGCTTTCTTT. Drawing the rest from reference TRBV30 and TRBJ1-1, the complete variable domain is SQTIHQWPATLVQPVGSPLSLECTVEGTSNPNLYWYRQAAGRGLQLLFYSVGIGQISSEVPQNLSASRPQDRQFILSSKKLLLSDSGFYLCAWVSLPGQGAFFGQGTRLTVV.

This clonotype was found a few times. The CDR3 region is CASSRTSGQPQHF. As DNA, the CDR3 is TGCGCCAGCAGCCGGACCTCGGGCCAGCCCCAGCATTTT. This chain connects TRBV4-1 to TRBJ1-5; no firm D call. With 4 bases removed from V and 7 bases from J, the gap between germline ends came to 11 bases. Germline-derived CDR1 and CDR2 are MGHRA and YSYEKL. The CDR3 has 13 residues.